This T cell receptor beta chain came from a study of identifying expanded T cells in peripheral blood. The method was immunoSEQ multiplex PCR; TCRdb's version includes in-frame clones alone and lacks a portion of them. The sample gives 80,000 to 90,000 clones, around nine tenths of which show up once; around 2.8% is in the top ten. The CDR3 spans 14 residues. V shed 6 bases and J shed 2 bases, with 14 bases lying between them. Germline CDR1 reads SGHVS; CDR2 reads FQNEAQ. The genes are TRBV7-8 and TRBJ2-7; D remains ambiguous. The receptor was isolated from a person aged 18 to 75 in good health. The sample taken for sequencing was blood. CDR3 coding DNA: TGTGCCAGCAGTCTGCGAGGTTGGGCCTACGAGCAGTACTTC. Translating it yields CASSLRGWAYEQYF. The variable domain in full, completed from reference TRBV7-8 and TRBJ2-7, reads GAGVSQSPRYKVAKRGQDVALRCDPISGHVSLFWYQQALGQGPEFLTYFQNEAQLDKSGLPSDRFFAERPEGSVSTLKIQRTQQEDSAVYLCASSLRGWAYEQYFGPGTRLTVT.